The text below deals with one T cell receptor beta chain. Antigen unknown. Excluded were patients having autoimmune disease history or systemic immunosuppression. This entry belongs to a study of OX40 agonist ivuxolimab in advanced cancers. Study background: Each patient was given ivuxolimab into a vein every 2 weeks, at 0.01 to 10 mg/kg. Three patients, one with hepatocellular carcinoma and two with cutaneous melanoma, responded partially. Study outcomes and limitations: Certain nonresponders additionally had low normalized T-cell clonal expansion.

Germline assignment: CDR1 SGHTS and CDR2 YDEGEE. The junction had 9 bases not matched to a gene; V was cut back by 1 base and J by 6 bases. CDR3 size: 15 residues. Generated by immunoSEQ multiplex PCR, the TCRdb table keeps only in-frame clones and is missing some. Of around 50,000 clones listed, 88% are singletons. The sequences come from CD4+ or CD8+ T cells sorted from blood, collected in a trial of the OX40 agonist ivuxolimab. The source of this sequence is an adult with an advanced solid tumor such as melanoma, head and neck, liver or kidney cancer. This chain joins TRBV5-8 and TRBJ2-5; 7 bases are a match to TRBD1. The CDR3 spells CASSLFETGMKTQYF. DNA of the CDR3: TGTGCCAGCAGCTTGTTTGAGACAGGGATGAAGACCCAGTACTTC.